This T cell receptor beta chain was sequenced in a study of T cell repertoires in aging, cancer and after chemotherapy. As for the study in general: Clear clonal overlap appeared across healthy donor samples taken over several months to years. Study findings and constraints: Age-matched healthy donors had significantly more diverse, less clonal blood TCR repertoires than untreated cancer patients. In healthy donors, age-related TCR diversity loss mainly reflected lost richness. Rebound thymic output was suggested by rising median generation probability during chemotherapy in each cancer cohort.

Germline V gene data show CDR1 as MNHNS and CDR2 as SASEGT. The CDR3 runs 13 residues. V was trimmed by 6 bases and J by 10 bases, leaving 16 bases between them. Amplification of TCR beta used genomic DNA extracted from peripheral blood. To note about this clonotype: Its antigen is as yet unknown.

Multiplex touch-down PCR with TRB-A/B primers amplified rearranged V-D-J TRB sequences. MiXCR, run by TCRdb on the multiplex PCR reads, gives a single entry per CDR3 protein. The sample carries more than 9,000 distinct CDR3 sequences, roughly a third recorded once. The source material was blood. The TCR originated in a human donor in good health. The V and J genes are TRBV6-1 and TRBJ2-1; the D gene is possibly TRBD1 (6 bases). CDR3: CASSLSRGGEQFF. The CDR3 DNA sequence: TGTGCCAGCAGCCTCTCCAGGGGTGGGGAGCAGTTCTTC.